The T cell receptor (beta chain) under discussion was sequenced for a study of CD8+ T cells in alopecia areata. Study-wide results and caveats: Affected scalp, especially in alopecia totalis/universalis, had a higher clonality than normal scalp did.

A word on this clone: What it binds is not known.

V was pared by 7 bases and J by 7 bases, with 17 bases of the junction left unmatched. Germline values: CDR1 SQVTM, CDR2 ANQGSEA. CDR3 length equals 15 residues. The treatment denotes: oral pan-JAK inhibitor, 5-10 mg twice daily. Sequencing relied on a cDNA template that was reverse transcribed from extracted RNA. Profiled with immunoSEQ multiplex PCR; TCRdb holds only in-frame clones, not every one. The sample lists 95,000 to 100,000 clones; around 60% were seen once. This chain connects TRBV29-1 to TRBJ2-7; TRBD2 matches at 9 bases. The sequence was obtained from a human donor with alopecia areata. The specimen was CD8+ T cells sorted from blood, collected at approximately week 60, from a patient treated with tofacitinib. The CDR3 reads CSAGGGLAGSKEQYF. The CDR3 nucleotides are TGCAGCGCCGGAGGTGGGCTAGCGGGGTCTAAGGAGCAGTACTTC.